Included here is one TCR beta chain sequence, with context. As yet, its antigen is unknown. A junction end diverges from the germline sequence, so it may reflect a read error. This entry is derived from a study of shared clonotypes between healthy human individuals. Turning to the study itself: Donors had three CD4 naive, three CD4 memory, two CD8 naive and one CD8 memory plate apiece.

Generated by immunoSEQ multiplex PCR, the TCRdb table keeps only in-frame clones and is missing some. The data show some 2.3 million clones, with 85% to 95% seen just once and about 0.39% held by the top ten. Study-level findings and limits: Investigators expected sequencing depth to affect clonotype sharing among donors.

Germline CDR1 MNHNY, CDR2 SVGAGI (reference sequence). This CDR3 contains 12 residues. The chain carries TRBV6-6 and TRBJ1-6; D not resolved. The sample was naive CD4+ T cells from PBMCs. This sample's subset: CD45RA+ positively selected. The sequence came from a man between 18 and 35 years old in good health. Some clones in this sample may be carry-over from other donors' samples. CDR3 sequence: CASSYSPELVIF. Written as DNA, the CDR3 is TGTGCCAGCAGTTACTCCCCCGAGTTGGTTATCTTT.